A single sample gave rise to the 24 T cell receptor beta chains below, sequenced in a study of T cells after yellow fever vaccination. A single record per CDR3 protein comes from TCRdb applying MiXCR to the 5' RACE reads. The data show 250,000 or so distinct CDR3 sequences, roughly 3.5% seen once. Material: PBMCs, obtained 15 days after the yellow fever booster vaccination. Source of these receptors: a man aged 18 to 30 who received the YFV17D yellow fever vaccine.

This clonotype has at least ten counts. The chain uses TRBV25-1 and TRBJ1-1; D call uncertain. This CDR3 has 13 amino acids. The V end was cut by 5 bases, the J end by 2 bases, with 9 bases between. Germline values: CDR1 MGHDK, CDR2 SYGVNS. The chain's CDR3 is CASSSPSNTEAFF. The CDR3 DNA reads TGTGCCAGCAGTTCTCCATCCAACACTGAAGCTTTCTTT.

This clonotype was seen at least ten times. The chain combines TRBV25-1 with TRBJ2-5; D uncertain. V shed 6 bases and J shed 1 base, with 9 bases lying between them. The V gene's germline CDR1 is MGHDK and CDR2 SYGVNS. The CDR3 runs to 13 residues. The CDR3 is CASSVGPQETQYF. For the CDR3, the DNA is TGTGCCAGCAGCGTAGGACCCCAAGAGACCCAGTACTTC.

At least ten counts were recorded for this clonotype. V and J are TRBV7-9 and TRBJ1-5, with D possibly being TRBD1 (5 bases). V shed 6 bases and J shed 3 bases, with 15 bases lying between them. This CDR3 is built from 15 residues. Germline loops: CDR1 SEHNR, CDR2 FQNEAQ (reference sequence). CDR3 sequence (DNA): TGTGCCAGCAGGTCCGGGACGGACCTCAATCAGCCCCAGCATTTT. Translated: CASRSGTDLNQPQHF.

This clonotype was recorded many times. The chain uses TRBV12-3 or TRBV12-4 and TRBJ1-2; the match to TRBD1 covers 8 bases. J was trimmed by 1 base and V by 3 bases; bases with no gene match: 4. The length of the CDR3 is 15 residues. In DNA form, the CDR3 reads TGTGCCAGCAGTTTCGCACAGGGGGTTAACTATGGCTACACCTTC. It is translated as CASSFAQGVNYGYTF.

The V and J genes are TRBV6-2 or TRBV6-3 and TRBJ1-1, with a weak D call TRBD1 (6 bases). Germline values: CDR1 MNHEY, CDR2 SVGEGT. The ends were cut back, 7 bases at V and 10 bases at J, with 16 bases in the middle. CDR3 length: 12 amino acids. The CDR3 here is CASNRDRRPAFF. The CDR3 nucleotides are TGTGCCAGCAACCGAGACAGGCGGCCAGCTTTCTTT.

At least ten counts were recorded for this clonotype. The CDR3 region has the DNA TGTGCCAGCAGAGCGGGGGGCCTTGGGGATACGCAGTATTTT. Encoded protein: CASRAGGLGDTQYF. This rearrangement joins TRBV9 to TRBJ2-3; TRBD2 agrees at 9 bases. The CDR3 length is 14 residues. Germline loops: CDR1 SGDLS, CDR2 YYNGEE. The junction had 7 bases not matched to a gene; V was cut back by 5 bases and J by 6 bases.

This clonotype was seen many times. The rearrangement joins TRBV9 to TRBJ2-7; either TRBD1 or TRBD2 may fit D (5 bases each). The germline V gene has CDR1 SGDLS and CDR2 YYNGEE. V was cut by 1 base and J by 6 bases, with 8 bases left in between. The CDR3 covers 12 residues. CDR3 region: CASSVSGSEQYF. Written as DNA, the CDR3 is TGTGCCAGCAGCGTATCAGGGAGCGAGCAGTACTTC.

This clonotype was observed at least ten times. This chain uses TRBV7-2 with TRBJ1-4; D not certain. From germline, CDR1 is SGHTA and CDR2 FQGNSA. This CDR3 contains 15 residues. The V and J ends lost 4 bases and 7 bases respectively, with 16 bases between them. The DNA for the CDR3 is TGTGCCAGCAGCTCGTCACCGGGTTCGGGTGAAAAACTGTTTTTT. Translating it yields CASSSSPGSGEKLFF.

In DNA form, the CDR3 reads TGTGCCAGCTCCCGCTCGGGGGCTAGCGGCTCCTACGAGCAGTACTTC. This codes for CASSRSGASGSYEQYF. This rearrangement joins TRBV18 to TRBJ2-7, with D perhaps TRBD2 (7 bases). The CDR3 runs to 16 residues. V was clipped by 6 bases and J by 0 bases, with 18 bases between them. From germline, CDR1 is KGHSH and CDR2 LQKENI.

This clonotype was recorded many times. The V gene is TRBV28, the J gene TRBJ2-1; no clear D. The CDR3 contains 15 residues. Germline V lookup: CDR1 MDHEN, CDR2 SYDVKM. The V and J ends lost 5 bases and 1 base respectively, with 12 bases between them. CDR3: CASSPRQRSYNEQFF. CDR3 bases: TGTGCCAGCAGTCCCCGTCAGAGATCCTACAATGAGCAGTTCTTC.

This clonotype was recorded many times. CDR3 loop: CASSTRGMGEQFF. The DNA of the CDR3 is TGTGCCAGCAGCACCCGGGGGATGGGTGAGCAGTTCTTC. V is TRBV7-2 and J is TRBJ2-1, with D possibly being TRBD2 (6 bases). Germline V gene data show CDR1 as SGHTA and CDR2 as FQGNSA. The CDR3 runs to 13 residues. Trimming pared 5 bases from V and 9 bases from J, leaving 14 bases between.

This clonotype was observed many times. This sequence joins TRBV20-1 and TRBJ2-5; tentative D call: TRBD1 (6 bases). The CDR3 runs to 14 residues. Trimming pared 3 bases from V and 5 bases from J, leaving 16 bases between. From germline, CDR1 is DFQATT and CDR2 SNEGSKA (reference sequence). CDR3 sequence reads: CSARAGESRETQYF. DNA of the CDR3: TGCAGTGCTAGGGCAGGGGAATCCAGGGAGACCCAGTACTTC.

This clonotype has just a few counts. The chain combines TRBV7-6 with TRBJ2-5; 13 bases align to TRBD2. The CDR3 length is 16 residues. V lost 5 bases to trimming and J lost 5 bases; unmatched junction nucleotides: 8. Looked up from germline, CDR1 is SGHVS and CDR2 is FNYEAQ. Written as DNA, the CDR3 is TGTGCCAGCAGCGTGGGACTAGCGGGGCTCCGCGAGACCCAGTACTTC. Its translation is CASSVGLAGLRETQYF.

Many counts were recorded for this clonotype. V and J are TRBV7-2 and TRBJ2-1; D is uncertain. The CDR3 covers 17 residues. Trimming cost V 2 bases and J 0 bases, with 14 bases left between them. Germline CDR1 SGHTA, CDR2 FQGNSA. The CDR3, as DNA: TGTGCCAGCAGCTTATCGGACCTACCACGCTCCTACAATGAGCAGTTCTTC. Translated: CASSLSDLPRSYNEQFF.

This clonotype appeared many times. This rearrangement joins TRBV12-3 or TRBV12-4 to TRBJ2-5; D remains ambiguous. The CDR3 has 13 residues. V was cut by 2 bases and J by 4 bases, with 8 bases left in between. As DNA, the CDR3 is TGTGCCAGCAGTTTATTAGTTCTAGAGACCCAGTACTTC. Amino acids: CASSLLVLETQYF.

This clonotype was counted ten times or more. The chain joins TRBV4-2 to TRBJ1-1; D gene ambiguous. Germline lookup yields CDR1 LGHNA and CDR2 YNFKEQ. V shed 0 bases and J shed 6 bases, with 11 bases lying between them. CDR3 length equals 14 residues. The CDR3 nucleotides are TGTGCCAGCAGCCAAGATGAGGGCGGTCCTGAAGCTTTCTTT. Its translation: CASSQDEGGPEAFF.

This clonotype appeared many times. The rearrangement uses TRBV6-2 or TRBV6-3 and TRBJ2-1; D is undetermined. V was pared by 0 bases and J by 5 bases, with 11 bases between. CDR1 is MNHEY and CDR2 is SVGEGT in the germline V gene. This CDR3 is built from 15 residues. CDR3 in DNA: TGTGCCAGCAGTTACTCGATCGCCGGACACAATGAGCAGTTCTTC. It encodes CASSYSIAGHNEQFF.

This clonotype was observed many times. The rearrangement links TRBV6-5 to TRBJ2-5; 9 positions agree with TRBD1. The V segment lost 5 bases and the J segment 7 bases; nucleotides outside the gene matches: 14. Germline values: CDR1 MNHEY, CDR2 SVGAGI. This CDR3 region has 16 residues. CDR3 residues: CASSRRGPGQGGTQYF. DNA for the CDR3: TGTGCCAGCAGTCGTCGGGGTCCGGGACAGGGAGGGACCCAGTACTTC.

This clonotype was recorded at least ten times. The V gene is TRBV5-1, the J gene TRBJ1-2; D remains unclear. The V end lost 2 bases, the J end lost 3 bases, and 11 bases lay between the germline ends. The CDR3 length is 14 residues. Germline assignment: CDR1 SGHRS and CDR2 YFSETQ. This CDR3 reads CASSLQSGHYGYTF. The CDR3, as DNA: TGCGCCAGCAGCTTACAGTCTGGGCACTATGGCTACACCTTC.

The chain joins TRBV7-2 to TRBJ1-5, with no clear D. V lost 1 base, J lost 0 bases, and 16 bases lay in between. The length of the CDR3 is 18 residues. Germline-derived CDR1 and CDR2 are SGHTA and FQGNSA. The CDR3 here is CASSLGGSRGYSNQPQHF. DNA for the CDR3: TGTGCCAGCAGCTTAGGTGGTTCTCGGGGATATAGCAATCAGCCCCAGCATTTT.

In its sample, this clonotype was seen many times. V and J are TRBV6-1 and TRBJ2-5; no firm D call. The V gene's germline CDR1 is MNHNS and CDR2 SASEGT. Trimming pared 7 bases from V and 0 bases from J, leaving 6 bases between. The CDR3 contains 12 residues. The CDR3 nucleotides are TGTGCCAGCAAGACGTACCAAGAGACCCAGTACTTC. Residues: CASKTYQETQYF.

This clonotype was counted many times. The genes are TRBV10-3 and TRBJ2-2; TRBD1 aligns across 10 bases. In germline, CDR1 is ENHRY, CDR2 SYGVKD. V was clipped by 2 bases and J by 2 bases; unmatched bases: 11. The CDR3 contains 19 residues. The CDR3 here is CAISESYGTGVPNTGELFF. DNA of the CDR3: TGTGCCATCAGTGAGAGTTACGGGACAGGGGTCCCTAACACCGGGGAGCTGTTTTTT.

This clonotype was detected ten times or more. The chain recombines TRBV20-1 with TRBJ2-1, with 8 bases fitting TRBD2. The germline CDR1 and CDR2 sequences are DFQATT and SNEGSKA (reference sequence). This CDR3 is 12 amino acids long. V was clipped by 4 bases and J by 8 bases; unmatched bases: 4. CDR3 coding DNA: TGCAGTGCTATTCCCGGGAGGGATGAGCAGTTCTTC. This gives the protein CSAIPGRDEQFF.

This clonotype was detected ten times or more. CDR3 sequence: CASSAVWTPIKNYEQYF. The DNA for the CDR3 is TGTGCCAGCAGCGCCGTATGGACACCGATTAAGAACTACGAGCAGTACTTC. V is TRBV7-2 and J is TRBJ2-7; D is possibly TRBD1 (5 bases). From germline, CDR1 is SGHTA and CDR2 FQGNSA. This CDR3 has 17 amino acids. Trimming pared 5 bases from V and 3 bases from J, leaving 23 bases between.